This T cell receptor (beta chain) was found in a study of CD8 T cells in cerebrospinal fluid in Alzheimer's disease (dated by TCRdb to the early 2020s). About the study as a whole: The study assessed CSF T cell clonal expansion with two single-cell approaches: plate-based nested PCR sequencing and droplet-based sequencing. The droplet-based CSF analysis comparing patients with controls included 9 healthy controls (about 11,000 cells) and 9 patients with MCI or Alzheimer's disease (just over 10,000 cells). A total of about 22 samples were covered by the CSF gene-expression analysis, in which Parkinson's disease patients were included. The study tested whether clonally expanded T cells were present in cerebrospinal fluid from healthy elderly individuals and from patients with neurodegenerative disease.

What the work shows at the level of the full study, not this receptor alone: Compared with controls, patients with MCI or Alzheimer's disease had a higher percentage of their CSF TCRs made up by the single largest clone. It was cautioned by the authors that a causal link between EBV and Alzheimer's disease is not established by the detection of EBV-specific TCRs in CSF. The EBV-specific clones were neither the most highly expanded clones nor enriched among patients. When the data were pooled, 4 of 6 Alzheimer's patients but only 1 of 10 healthy subjects had a highly expanded clone, defined as one making up at least 3% of TCRs. Only samples with detectable clones went into the overall clonality comparison: roughly 11 healthy, 5 MCI, 5 AD, and 6 PD.

None of the participants had acute infectious disease, and every participant was in good physical condition. Biomarkers including neurofilament, amyloid-beta and tau were used to confirm neurodegeneration in the patients. For droplet-based sequencing, live CSF cells were sorted using a live/dead marker. CSF was obtained by lumbar puncture, and immune cells were pelleted by centrifugation at 300g. CSF samples were inspected for red blood cells, and any blood-contaminated sample was excluded. CSF cells were cryopreserved in freezing medium, frozen overnight at -80 °C, and then stored in liquid nitrogen. CSF samples were stored for less than six months before analysis. Frequency alone marks this clonotype as medium-sized (0.01 to 0.1%); no count is stored. The specificity of this receptor is unknown. Libraries were constructed by 10x single-cell sequencing. 10X Genomics single-cell V(D)J and 5' gene-expression libraries were used to profile CSF cells. CSF single-cell TCR libraries were sequenced on an Illumina NextSeq550. Concerning the study's data processing: V(D)J reads were aligned to the vdj-GRCh38 alts ensemble 2.0.0 reference and processed with the Cell Ranger vdj pipeline. A clonotype was defined as a group of cell barcodes sharing the same set of productive CDR3 nucleotide sequences. To connect clonality with transcriptional profiles, clonotype information was added to the gene-expression metadata in Seurat v3.0. CSF cells with more than 1,800 genes, more than 7,500 UMIs or more than 10% mitochondrial reads were excluded. To identify TCRs with known antigen specificity, CDR3-beta sequences were compared against VDJdb. Only TCRs with complete alpha and beta chains were included in the network analysis of clone sharing, which used the R package qgraph. Each entry corresponds to one CDR3 protein sequence from reads that TCRdb reprocessed, and DNA is not given. In this record, the V and J calls reflect TCRdb's handling and not the investigators' own analysis. This sample's table carries about 350 distinct CDR3 sequences. Clones ranked in the top ten supply about 40% of the sample.

The sequence was obtained from a human donor with mild cognitive impairment. Sample: cerebrospinal fluid.

The CDR3 reads as follows: CASRQGAYGYTF. The chain couples TRBV28 to TRBJ1-2; absent DNA, TCRdb's TRBD1 call cannot be checked. In the germline V gene, CDR1 corresponds to MDHEN and CDR2 to SYDVKM. From cysteine to phenylalanine, the CDR3 is 12 amino acids long. DNA for this receptor is not on file.